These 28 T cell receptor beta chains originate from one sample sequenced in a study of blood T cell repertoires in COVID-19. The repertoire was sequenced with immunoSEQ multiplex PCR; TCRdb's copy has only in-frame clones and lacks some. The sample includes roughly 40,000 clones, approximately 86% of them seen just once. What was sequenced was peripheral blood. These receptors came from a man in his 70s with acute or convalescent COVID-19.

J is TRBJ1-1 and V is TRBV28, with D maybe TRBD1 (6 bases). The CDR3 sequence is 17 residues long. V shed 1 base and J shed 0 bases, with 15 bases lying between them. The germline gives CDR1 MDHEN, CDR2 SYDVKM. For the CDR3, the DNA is TGTGCCAGCAGTTTATTAGGGACAAAAGAAATGAACACTGAAGCTTTCTTT. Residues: CASSLLGTKEMNTEAFF. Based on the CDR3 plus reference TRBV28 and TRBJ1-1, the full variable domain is DVKVTQSSRYLVKRTGEKVFLECVQDMDHENMFWYRQDPGLGLRLIYFSYDVKMKEKGDIPEGYSVSREKKERFSLILESASTNQTSMYLCASSLLGTKEMNTEAFFGQGTRLTVV.

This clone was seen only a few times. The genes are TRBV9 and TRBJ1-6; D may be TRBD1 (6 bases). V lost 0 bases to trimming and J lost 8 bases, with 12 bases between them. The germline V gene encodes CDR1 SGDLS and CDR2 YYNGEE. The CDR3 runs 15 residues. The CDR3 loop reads CASSVDVRGDSPLHF. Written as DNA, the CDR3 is TGTGCCAGCAGCGTAGACGTCAGGGGTGATTCACCCCTCCACTTT. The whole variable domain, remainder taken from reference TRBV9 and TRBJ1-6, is DSGVTQTPKHLITATGQRVTLRCSPRSGDLSVYWYQQSLDQGLQFLIQYYNGEERAKGNILERFSAQQFPDLHSELNLSSLELGDSALYFCASSVDVRGDSPLHFGNGTRLTVT.

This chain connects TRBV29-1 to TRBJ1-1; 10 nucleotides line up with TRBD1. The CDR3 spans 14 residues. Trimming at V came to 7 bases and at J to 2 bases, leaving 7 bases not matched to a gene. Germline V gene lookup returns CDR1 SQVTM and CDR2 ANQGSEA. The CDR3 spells CSAYRDRGNTEAFF. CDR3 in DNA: TGCAGCGCCTACCGGGACAGGGGAAACACTGAAGCTTTCTTT. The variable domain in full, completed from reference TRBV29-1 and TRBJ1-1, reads SAVISQKPSRDICQRGTSLTIQCQVDSQVTMMFWYRQQPGQSLTLIATANQGSEATYESGFVIDKFPISRPNLTFSTLTVSNMSPEDSSIYLCSAYRDRGNTEAFFGQGTRLTVV.

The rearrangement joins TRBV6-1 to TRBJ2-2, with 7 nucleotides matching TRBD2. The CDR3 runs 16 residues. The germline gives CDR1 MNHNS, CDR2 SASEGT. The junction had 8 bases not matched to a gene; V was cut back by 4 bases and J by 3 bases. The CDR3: CASSVNGGGYTGELFF. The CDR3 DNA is TGTGCCAGCAGTGTGAATGGGGGGGGGTACACCGGGGAGCTGTTTTTT.

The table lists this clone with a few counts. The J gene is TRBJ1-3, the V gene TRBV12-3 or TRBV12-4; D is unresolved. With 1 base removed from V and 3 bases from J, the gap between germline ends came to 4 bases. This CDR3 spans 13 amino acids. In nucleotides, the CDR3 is TGTGCCAGCAGTTTAGTCTTTGGAAACACCATATATTTT. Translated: CASSLVFGNTIYF.

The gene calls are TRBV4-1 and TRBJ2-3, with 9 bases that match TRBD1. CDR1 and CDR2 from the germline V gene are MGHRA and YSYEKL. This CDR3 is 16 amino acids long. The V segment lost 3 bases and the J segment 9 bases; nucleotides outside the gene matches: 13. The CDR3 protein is CASSHPGTGRLRTQYF. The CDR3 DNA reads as TGCGCCAGCAGCCATCCGGGGACAGGGCGCCTGAGGACGCAGTATTTT.

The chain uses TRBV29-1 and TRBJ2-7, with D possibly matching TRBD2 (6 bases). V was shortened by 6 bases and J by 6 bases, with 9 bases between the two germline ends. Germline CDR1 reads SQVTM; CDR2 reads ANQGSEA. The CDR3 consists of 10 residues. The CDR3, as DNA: TGCAGCGTAGAGGAGGGCGAGCAGTACTTC. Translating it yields CSVEEGEQYF.

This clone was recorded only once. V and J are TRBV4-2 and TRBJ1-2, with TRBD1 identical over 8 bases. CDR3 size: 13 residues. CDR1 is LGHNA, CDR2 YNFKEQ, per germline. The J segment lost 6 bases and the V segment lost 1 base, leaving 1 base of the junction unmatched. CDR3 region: CASSQAGGDGYTF. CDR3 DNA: TGTGCCAGCAGCCAAGCAGGGGGCGATGGCTACACCTTC.

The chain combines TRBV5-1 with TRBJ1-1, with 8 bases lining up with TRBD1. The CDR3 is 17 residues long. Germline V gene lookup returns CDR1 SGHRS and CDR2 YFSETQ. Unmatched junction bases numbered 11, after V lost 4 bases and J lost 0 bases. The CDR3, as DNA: TGCGCCAGCAGCCAACGGACAGGGCTGGTGATGAACACTGAAGCTTTCTTT. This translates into CASSQRTGLVMNTEAFF.

The CDR3 loop is CASSLGTSRVGDTQYF. The CDR3 coding sequence is TGCGCCAGCAGCTTAGGGACTAGCCGGGTCGGGGATACGCAGTATTTT. The chain joins TRBV5-1 to TRBJ2-3, with 9 bases identical to TRBD2. The germline V gene has CDR1 SGHRS and CDR2 YFSETQ. This CDR3 is built from 16 residues. The junction had 10 bases not matched to a gene; V was cut back by 2 bases and J by 6 bases.

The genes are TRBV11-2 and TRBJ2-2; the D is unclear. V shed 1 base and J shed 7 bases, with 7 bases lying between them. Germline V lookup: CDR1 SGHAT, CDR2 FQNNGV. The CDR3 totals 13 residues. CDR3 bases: TGTGCCAGCAGCTTAGTTCCTAGCGGGGAGCTGTTTTTT. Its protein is CASSLVPSGELFF.

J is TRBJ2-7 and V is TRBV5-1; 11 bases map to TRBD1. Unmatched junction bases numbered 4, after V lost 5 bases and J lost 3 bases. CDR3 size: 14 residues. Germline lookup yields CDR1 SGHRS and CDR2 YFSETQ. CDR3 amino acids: CASSPGTGGYEQYF. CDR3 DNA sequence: TGCGCCAGCAGTCCCGGGACAGGGGGCTACGAGCAGTACTTC.

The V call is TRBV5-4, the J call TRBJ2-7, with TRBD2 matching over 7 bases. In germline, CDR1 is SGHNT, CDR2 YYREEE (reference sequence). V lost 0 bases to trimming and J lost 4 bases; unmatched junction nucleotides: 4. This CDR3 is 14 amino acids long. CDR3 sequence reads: CASSLVAGAYEQYF. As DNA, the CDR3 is TGTGCCAGCAGCTTGGTTGCGGGAGCGTACGAGCAGTACTTC.

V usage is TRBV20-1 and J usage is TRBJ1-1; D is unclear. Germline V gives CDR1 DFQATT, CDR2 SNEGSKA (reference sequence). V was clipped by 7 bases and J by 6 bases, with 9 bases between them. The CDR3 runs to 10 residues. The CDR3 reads CSGELAEAFF. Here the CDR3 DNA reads TGCAGTGGGGAGTTGGCTGAAGCTTTCTTT.

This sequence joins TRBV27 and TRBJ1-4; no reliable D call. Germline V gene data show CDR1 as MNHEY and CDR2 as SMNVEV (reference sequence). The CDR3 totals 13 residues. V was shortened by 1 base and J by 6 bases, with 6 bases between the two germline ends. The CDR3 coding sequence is TGTGCCAGCAGTTTATACGGGGATGAAAAACTGTTTTTT. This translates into CASSLYGDEKLFF.

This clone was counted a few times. The chain's CDR3 is CASSPTTGTGVFNEQFF. As DNA, the CDR3 is TGTGCCAGCAGTCCTACTACCGGGACAGGGGTTTTCAATGAGCAGTTCTTC. The rearrangement joins TRBV28 to TRBJ2-1; 10 bases align to TRBD1. Germline lookup yields CDR1 MDHEN and CDR2 SYDVKM. The length of the CDR3 is 17 residues. The V gene end was trimmed by 5 bases and the J gene end by 6 bases; junction bases not matched to a gene: 13.

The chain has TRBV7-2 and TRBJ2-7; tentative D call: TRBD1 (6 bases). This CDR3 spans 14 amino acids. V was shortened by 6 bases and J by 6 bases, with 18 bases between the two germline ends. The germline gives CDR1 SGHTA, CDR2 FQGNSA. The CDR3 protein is CASRLEPRGFEQYF. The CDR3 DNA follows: TGTGCCAGCAGATTGGAGCCGAGGGGGTTCGAGCAGTACTTC.

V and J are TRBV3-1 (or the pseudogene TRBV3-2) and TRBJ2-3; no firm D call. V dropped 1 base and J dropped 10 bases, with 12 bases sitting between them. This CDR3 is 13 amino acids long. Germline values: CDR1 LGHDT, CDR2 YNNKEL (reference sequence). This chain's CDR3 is CASSQVEDFAQYF. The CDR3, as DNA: TGTGCCAGCAGCCAAGTCGAGGATTTCGCGCAGTATTTT.

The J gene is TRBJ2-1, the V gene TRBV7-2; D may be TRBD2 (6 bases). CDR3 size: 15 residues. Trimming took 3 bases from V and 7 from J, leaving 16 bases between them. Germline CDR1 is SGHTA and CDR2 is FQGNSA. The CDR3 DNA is TGTGCCAGCAGCTTTAGAAAAGCGGGCCCAAATGAGCAGTTCTTC. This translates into CASSFRKAGPNEQFF.

This chain's CDR3 is CASARTSGATNEKLFF. The DNA for the CDR3 is TGCGCCAGCGCGAGAACCTCCGGTGCAACTAATGAAAAACTGTTTTTT. The rearrangement links TRBV5-1 to TRBJ1-4, with D unclear. Germline CDR1 reads SGHRS; CDR2 reads YFSETQ. V was pared by 7 bases and J by 0 bases, with 16 bases between. The CDR3 runs 16 residues.

The CDR3 nucleotides read TGTGCCACCAGTGTGAGACAGGGGGCTAGCACAGATACGCAGTATTTT. Translating it yields CATSVRQGASTDTQYF. The chain couples TRBV24-1 to TRBJ2-3; 10 positions match TRBD1. Germline assignment: CDR1 KGHDR and CDR2 SFDVKD. The trim removed 5 bases at V and 0 bases at J, leaving 4 bases unmatched. The CDR3 totals 16 residues.

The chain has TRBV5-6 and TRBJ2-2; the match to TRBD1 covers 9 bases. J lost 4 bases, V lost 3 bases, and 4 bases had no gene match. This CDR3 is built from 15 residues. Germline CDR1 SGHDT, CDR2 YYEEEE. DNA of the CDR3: TGTGCCAGCAGCTCCCGGGACAGGGCCACCGGGGAGCTGTTTTTT. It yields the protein CASSSRDRATGELFF.

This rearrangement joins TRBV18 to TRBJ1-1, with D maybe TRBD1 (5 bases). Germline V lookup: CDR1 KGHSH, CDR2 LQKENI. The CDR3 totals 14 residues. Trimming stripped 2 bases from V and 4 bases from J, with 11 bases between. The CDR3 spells CASSPAGGTTEAFF. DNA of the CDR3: TGTGCCAGCTCACCAGCAGGAGGGACCACTGAAGCTTTCTTT.

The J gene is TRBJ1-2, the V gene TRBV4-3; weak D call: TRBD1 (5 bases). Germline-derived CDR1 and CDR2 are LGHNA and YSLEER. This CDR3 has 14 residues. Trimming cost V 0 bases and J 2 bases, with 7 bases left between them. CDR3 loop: CASSQDDRNYGYTF. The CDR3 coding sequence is TGCGCCAGCAGCCAAGATGACAGAAACTATGGCTACACCTTC.

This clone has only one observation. The CDR3 coding sequence is TGTGCCAGTAGTATAGCTGGGACAGGGGGCACTGAAGCTTTCTTT. Its protein product is CASSIAGTGGTEAFF. This rearrangement joins TRBV19 to TRBJ1-1, with TRBD1 identical over 11 bases. The CDR3 totals 15 residues. The V gene end was trimmed by 1 base and the J gene end by 4 bases; junction bases not matched to a gene: 2. CDR1 LNHDA and CDR2 SQIVND come from the germline V gene (reference sequence).

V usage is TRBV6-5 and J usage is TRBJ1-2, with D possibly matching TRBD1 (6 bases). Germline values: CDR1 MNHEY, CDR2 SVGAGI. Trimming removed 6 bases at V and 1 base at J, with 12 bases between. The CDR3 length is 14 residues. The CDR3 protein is CASSAGVYNYGYTF. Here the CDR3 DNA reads TGTGCCAGCAGCGCAGGGGTTTATAACTATGGCTACACCTTC.

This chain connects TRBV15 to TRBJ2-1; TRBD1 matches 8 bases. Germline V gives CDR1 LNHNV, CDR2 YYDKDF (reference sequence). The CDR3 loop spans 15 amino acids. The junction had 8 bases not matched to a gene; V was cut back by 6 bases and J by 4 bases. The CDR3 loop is CATRGSGQGYNEQFF. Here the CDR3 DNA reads TGTGCCACCAGAGGGAGTGGACAGGGATACAATGAGCAGTTCTTC.

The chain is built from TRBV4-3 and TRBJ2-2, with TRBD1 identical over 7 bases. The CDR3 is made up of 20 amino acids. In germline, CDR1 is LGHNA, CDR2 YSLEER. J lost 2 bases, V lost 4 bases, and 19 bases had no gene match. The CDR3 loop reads CASSLGIGAAWDRNTGELFF. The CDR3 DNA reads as TGCGCCAGCAGCCTAGGGATCGGTGCCGCCTGGGACAGAAACACCGGGGAGCTGTTTTTT.